This T cell receptor (beta chain) was retrieved from a study of shared clonotypes between healthy human individuals. Genomic DNA of every subset was divided equally among multiple immunoSEQ plates. In the source study's methods: Filtering differed for immunoSEQ, which gave only junction sequences without quality scores. Sequencing used immunoSEQ multiplex PCR; TCRdb keeps in-frame clones, though not all of them. The DNA gave D and trimming, while V, J and clone size come from that table. The data hold around 720,000 clones, with approximately 73% observed a single time. The TCR was taken from a young woman in good health. Sequenced: memory CD4+ T cells sorted from blood. Subset indicated: CD45RA-negative fraction.

The CDR3 here is CASSTDSHGELFF. The CDR3, as DNA: TGTGCCAGCAGCACGGACAGCCACGGGGAGCTGTTTTTT. V usage is TRBV7-2 and J usage is TRBJ2-2; the D gene is possibly TRBD1 (6 bases). This CDR3 has 13 residues. Per the germline V gene, CDR1 is SGHTA and CDR2 is FQGNSA. Trimming took 5 bases from V and 7 from J, leaving 11 bases between them.